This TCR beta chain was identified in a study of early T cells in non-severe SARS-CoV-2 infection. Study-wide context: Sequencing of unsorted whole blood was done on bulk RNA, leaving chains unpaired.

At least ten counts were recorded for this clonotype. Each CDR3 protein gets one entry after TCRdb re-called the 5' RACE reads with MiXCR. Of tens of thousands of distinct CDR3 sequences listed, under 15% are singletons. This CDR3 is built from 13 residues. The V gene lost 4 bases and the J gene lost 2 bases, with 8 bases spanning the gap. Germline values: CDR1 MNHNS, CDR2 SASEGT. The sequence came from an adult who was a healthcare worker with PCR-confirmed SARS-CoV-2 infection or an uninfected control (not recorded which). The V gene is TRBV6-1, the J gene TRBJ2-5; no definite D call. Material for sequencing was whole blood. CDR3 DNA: TGTGCCAGCAGTGCCTCCCCGCAAGAGACCCAGTACTTC. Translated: CASSASPQETQYF.